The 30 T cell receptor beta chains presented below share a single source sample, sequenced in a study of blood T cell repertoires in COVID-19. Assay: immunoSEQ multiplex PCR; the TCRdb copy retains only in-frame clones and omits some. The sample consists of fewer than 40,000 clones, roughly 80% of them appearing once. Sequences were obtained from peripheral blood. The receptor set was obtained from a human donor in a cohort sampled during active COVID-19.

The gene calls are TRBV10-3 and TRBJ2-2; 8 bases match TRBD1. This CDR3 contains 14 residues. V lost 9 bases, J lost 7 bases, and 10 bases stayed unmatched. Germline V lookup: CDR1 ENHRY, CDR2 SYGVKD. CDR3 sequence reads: CAIKPGQENGELFF. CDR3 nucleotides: TGTGCCATTAAACCGGGACAGGAGAACGGGGAGCTGTTTTTT.

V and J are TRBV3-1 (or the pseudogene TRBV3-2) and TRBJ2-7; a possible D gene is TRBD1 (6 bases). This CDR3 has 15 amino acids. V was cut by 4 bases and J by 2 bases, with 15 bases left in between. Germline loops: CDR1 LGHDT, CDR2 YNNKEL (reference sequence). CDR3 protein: CASSPRTVATYEQYF. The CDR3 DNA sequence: TGTGCCAGCAGCCCCCGGACAGTTGCAACCTACGAGCAGTACTTC.

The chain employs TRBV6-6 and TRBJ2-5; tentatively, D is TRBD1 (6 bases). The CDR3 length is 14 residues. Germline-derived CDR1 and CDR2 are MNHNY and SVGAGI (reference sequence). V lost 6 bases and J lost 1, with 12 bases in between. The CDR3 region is CASRPGQLQETQYF. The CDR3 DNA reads TGTGCCAGCAGGCCCGGACAGCTCCAAGAGACCCAGTACTTC.

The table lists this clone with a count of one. The CDR3: CAISEYRTQETQYF. Here the CDR3 DNA reads TGTGCCATCAGTGAGTACAGGACACAAGAGACCCAGTACTTC. This rearrangement joins TRBV10-3 to TRBJ2-5; a weak D match, TRBD1 (5 bases). The V gene's germline CDR1 is ENHRY and CDR2 SYGVKD. Trimming took 1 base from V and 2 from J, leaving 8 bases between them. The CDR3 has 14 residues.

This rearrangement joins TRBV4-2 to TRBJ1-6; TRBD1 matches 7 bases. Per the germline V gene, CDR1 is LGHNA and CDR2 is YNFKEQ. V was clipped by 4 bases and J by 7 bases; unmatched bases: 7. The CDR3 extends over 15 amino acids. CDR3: CASSLNTGENSPLHF. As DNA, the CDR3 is TGTGCCAGCAGCCTAAATACAGGGGAGAATTCACCCCTCCACTTT.

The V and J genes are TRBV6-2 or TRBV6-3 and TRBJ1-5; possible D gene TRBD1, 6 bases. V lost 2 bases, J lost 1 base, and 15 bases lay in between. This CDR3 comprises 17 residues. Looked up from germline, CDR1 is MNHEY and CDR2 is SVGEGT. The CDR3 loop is CASSYGFSRGSNQPQHF. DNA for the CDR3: TGTGCCAGCAGTTACGGGTTTTCGAGGGGGAGCAATCAGCCCCAGCATTTT.

The CDR3 sequence: CASSYNPTGSNQPQHF. The DNA for the CDR3 is TGTGCCAGCAGTTACAACCCAACGGGGAGCAATCAGCCCCAGCATTTT. The chain has TRBV6-2 or TRBV6-3 and TRBJ1-5; D ambiguous. With 2 bases removed from V and 1 base from J, the gap between germline ends came to 12 bases. The germline CDR1 and CDR2 sequences are MNHEY and SVGEGT. CDR3 length: 16 amino acids.

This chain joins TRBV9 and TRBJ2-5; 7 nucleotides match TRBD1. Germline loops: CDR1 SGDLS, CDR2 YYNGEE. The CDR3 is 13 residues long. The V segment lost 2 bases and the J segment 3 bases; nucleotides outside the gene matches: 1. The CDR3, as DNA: TGTGCCAGCAGCGTGGGGACAGAAGAGACCCAGTACTTC. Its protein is CASSVGTEETQYF.

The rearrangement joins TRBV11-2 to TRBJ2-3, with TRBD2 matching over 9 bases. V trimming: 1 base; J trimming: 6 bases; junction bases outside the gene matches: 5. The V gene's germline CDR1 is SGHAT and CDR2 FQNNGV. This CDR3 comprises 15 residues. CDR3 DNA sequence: TGTGCCAGCAGCTTAGGCGGGGGGGAGAGCGATACGCAGTATTTT. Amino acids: CASSLGGGESDTQYF.

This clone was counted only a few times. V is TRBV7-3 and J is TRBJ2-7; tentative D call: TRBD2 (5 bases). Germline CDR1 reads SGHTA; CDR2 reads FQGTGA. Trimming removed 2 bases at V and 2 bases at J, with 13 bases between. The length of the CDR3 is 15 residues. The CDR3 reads CASSLGGLNPYEQYF. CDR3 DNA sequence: TGTGCCAGCAGCTTAGGAGGCCTGAACCCCTACGAGCAGTACTTC. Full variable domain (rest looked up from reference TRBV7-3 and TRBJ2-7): GAGVSQTPSNKVTEKGKYVELRCDPISGHTALYWYRQSLGQGPEFLIYFQGTGAADDSGLPNDRFFAVRPEGSVSTLKIQRTERGDSAVYLCASSLGGLNPYEQYFGPGTRLTVT.

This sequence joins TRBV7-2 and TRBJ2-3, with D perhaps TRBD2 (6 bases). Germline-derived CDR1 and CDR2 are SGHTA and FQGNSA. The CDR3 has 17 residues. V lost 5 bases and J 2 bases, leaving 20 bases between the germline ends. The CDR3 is CASSHPGSGGPTDTQYF. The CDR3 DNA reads TGTGCCAGCAGCCACCCAGGTAGCGGCGGCCCCACAGATACGCAGTATTTT. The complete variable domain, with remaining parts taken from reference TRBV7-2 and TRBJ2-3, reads GAGVSQSPSNKVTEKGKDVELRCDPISGHTALYWYRQSLGQGLEFLIYFQGNSAPDKSGLPSDRFSAERTGGSVSTLTIQRTQQEDSAVYLCASSHPGSGGPTDTQYFGPGTRLTVL.

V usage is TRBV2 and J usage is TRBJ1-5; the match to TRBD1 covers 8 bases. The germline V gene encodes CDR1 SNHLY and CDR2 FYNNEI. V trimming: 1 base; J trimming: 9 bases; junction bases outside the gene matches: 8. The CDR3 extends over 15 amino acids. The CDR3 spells CASSEGGQGATPQHF. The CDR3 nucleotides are TGTGCCAGCAGTGAAGGGGGGCAGGGGGCTACGCCCCAGCATTTT.

The CDR3 sequence is CASSVSPSTDTQYF. The CDR3 DNA follows: TGTGCCAGCAGCGTAAGCCCTAGCACAGATACGCAGTATTTT. V usage is TRBV9 and J usage is TRBJ2-3; D is undetermined. Germline lookup yields CDR1 SGDLS and CDR2 YYNGEE. Trimming left V 1 base short and J 0 bases short, with 6 bases between. The CDR3 has 14 amino acids.

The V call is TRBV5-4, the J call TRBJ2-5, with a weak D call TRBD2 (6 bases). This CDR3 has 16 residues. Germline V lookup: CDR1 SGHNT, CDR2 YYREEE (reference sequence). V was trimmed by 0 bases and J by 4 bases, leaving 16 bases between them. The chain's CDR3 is CASSLVGRRGGETQYF. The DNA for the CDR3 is TGTGCCAGCAGCTTGGTAGGTCGTAGGGGAGGAGAGACCCAGTACTTC.

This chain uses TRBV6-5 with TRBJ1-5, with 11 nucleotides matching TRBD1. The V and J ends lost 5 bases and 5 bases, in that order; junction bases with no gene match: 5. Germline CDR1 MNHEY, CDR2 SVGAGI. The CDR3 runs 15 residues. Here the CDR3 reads CASSQGQGDHQPQHF. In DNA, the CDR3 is TGTGCCAGCAGTCAGGGACAGGGGGACCATCAGCCCCAGCATTTT.

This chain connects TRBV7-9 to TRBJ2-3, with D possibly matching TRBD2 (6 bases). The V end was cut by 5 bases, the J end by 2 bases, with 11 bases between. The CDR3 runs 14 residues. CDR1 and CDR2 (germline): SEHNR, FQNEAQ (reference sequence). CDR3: CASSQGTFTDTQYF. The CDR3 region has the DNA TGTGCCAGCAGCCAAGGGACTTTCACAGATACGCAGTATTTT. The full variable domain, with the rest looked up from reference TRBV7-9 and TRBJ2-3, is DTGVSQNPRHKITKRGQNVTFRCDPISEHNRLYWYRQTLGQGPEFLTYFQNEAQLEKSRLLSDRFSAERPKGSFSTLEIQRTEQGDSAMYLCASSQGTFTDTQYFGPGTRLTVL.

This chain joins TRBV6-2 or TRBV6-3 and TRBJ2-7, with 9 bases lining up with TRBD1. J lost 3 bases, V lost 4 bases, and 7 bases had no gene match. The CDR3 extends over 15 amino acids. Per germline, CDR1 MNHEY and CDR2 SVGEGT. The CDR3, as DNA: TGTGCCAGCAGTTCCGGGACAGGGCTATTCTACGAGCAGTACTTC. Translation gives CASSSGTGLFYEQYF.

The CDR3, as DNA: TGTGCCAGCAGCCCCGGGACTAGCGGGGGGGCAGGAGAGACCCAGTACTTC. Translating gives CASSPGTSGGAGETQYF. This sequence joins TRBV3-1 (or the pseudogene TRBV3-2) and TRBJ2-5; 16 positions agree with TRBD2. Germline V CDR1 and CDR2: LGHDT, YNNKEL (reference sequence). CDR3 length: 17 residues. Trimming removed 4 bases from V and 4 bases from J; junction bases left unmatched: 6.

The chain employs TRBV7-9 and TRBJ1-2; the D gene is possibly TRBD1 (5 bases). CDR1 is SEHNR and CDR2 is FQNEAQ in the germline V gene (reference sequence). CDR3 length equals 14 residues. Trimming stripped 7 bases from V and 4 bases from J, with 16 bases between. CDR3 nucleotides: TGTGCCAGCATCCCTCTGGGGCAGGGCTATGGCTACACCTTC. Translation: CASIPLGQGYGYTF.

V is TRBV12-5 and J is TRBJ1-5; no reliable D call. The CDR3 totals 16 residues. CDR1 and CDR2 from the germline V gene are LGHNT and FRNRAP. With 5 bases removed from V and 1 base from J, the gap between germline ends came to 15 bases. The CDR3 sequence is CASGVQDLFSNQPQHF. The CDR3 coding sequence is TGTGCTAGTGGTGTCCAGGATCTCTTCAGCAATCAGCCCCAGCATTTT. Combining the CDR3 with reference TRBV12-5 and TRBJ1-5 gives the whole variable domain DARVTQTPRHKVTEMGQEVTMRCQPILGHNTVFWYRQTMMQGLELLAYFRNRAPLDDSGMPKDRFSAEMPDATLATLKIQPSEPRDSAVYFCASGVQDLFSNQPQHFGDGTRLSIL.

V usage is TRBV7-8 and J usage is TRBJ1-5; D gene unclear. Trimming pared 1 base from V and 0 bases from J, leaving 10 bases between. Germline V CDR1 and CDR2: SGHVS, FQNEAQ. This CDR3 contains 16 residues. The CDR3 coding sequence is TGTGCCAGCAGCTTAGGGTCCGACACTAGCAATCAGCCCCAGCATTTT. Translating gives CASSLGSDTSNQPQHF. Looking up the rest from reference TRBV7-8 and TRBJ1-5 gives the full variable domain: GAGVSQSPRYKVAKRGQDVALRCDPISGHVSLFWYQQALGQGPEFLTYFQNEAQLDKSGLPSDRFFAERPEGSVSTLKIQRTQQEDSAVYLCASSLGSDTSNQPQHFGDGTRLSIL.

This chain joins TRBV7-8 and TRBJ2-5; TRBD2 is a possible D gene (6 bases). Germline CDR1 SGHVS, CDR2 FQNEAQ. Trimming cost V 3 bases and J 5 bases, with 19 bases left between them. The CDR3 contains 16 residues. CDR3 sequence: CASSFQLWRDGETQYF. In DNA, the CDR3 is TGTGCCAGCAGCTTCCAGCTATGGCGGGACGGTGAGACCCAGTACTTC. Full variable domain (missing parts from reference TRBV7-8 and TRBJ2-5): GAGVSQSPRYKVAKRGQDVALRCDPISGHVSLFWYQQALGQGPEFLTYFQNEAQLDKSGLPSDRFFAERPEGSVSTLKIQRTQQEDSAVYLCASSFQLWRDGETQYFGPGTRLLVL.

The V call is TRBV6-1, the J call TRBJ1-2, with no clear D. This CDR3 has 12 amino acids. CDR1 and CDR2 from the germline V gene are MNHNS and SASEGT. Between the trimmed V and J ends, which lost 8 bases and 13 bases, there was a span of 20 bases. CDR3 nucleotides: TGTGCCAGCCGAAGGAATTCGGACTGGAGCACCTTC. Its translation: CASRRNSDWSTF.

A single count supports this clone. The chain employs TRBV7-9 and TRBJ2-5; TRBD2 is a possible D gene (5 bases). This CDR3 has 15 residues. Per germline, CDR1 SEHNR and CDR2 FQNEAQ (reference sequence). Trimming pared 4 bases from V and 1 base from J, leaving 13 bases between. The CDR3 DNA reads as TGTGCCAGCAGCTCCCAGCGGAAACCCCAAGAGACCCAGTACTTC. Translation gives CASSSQRKPQETQYF.

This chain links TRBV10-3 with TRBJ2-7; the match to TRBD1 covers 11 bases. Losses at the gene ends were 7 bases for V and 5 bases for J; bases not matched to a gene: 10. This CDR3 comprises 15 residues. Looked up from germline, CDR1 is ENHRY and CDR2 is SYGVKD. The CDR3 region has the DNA TGTGCCATCATGGTCGCGGACAGGGGGCACGACGAGCAGTACTTC. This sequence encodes CAIMVADRGHDEQYF.

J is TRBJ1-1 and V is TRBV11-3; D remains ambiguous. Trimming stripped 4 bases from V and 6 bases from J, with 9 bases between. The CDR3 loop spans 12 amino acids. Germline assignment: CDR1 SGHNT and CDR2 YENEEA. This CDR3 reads CASSYQSAEAFF. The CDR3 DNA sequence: TGTGCCAGCAGCTACCAGAGCGCTGAAGCTTTCTTT. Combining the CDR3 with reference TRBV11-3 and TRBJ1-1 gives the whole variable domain EAGVVQSPRYKIIEKKQPVAFWCNPISGHNTLYWYLQNLGQGPELLIRYENEEAVDDSQLPKDRFSAERLKGVDSTLKIQPAELGDSAVYLCASSYQSAEAFFGQGTRLTVV.

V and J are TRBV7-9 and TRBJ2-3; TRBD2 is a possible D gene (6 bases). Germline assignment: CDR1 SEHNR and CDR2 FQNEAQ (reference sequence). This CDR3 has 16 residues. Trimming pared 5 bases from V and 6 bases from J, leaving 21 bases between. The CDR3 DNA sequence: TGTGCCAGCAGCGGACGGGACTCCAGATTCTCGGATACGCAGTATTTT. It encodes CASSGRDSRFSDTQYF.

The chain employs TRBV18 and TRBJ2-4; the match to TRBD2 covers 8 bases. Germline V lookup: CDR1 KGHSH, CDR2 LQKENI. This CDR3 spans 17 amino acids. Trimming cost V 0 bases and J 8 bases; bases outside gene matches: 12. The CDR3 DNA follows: TGTGCCAGCTCACCACCGGTACTCCGGGGGGGCCACGACATTCAGTACTTC. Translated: CASSPPVLRGGHDIQYF.

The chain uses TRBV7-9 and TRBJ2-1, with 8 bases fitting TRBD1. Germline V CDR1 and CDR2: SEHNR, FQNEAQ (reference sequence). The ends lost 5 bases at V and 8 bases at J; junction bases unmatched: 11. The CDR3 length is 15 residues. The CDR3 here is CASSLGQGAIDEQFF. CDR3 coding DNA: TGTGCCAGCAGCCTGGGCCAGGGGGCGATCGATGAGCAGTTCTTC.

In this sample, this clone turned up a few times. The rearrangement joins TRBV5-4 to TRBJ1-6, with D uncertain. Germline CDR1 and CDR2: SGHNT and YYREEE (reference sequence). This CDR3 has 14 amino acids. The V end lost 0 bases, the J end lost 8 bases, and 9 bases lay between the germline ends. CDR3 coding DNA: TGTGCCAGCAGCTTGGGAGGGAGAGATTCACCCCTCCACTTT. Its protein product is CASSLGGRDSPLHF.